This T cell receptor beta chain comes out of a study of Ad26.COV2.S vaccination and SARS-CoV-2 variants. Treatment noted: around 19 received Ad26.COV2.S at low or high dose, single or two shots; about 5 received placebo; per-sample allocation not given. The investigators took samples on day 63 after the first vaccine or placebo injection. TCRdb keeps only in-frame clones here, not all; method: immunoSEQ multiplex PCR. This sample has 350,000 to 500,000 clones; 89% occur once, and the top ten carry over 2%. CDR1 PRHDT and CDR2 FYEKMQ come from the germline V gene (reference sequence). V dropped 0 bases and J dropped 1 base, with 22 bases sitting between them. CDR3 length equals 20 residues.

The chain joins TRBV13 to TRBJ1-5; possibly TRBD1 for D (6 bases). The receptor was isolated from a person between 18 and 65 years old who received the Ad26.COV2.S COVID-19 vaccine or a placebo. The specimen was peripheral blood, collected in a trial of Ad26.COV2.S vaccine versus placebo. CDR3 in DNA: TGTGCCAGCAGCTTAGGCGGGACACTGCCAGGGGAGGCCAGCAATCAGCCCCAGCATTTT. Protein: CASSLGGTLPGEASNQPQHF.